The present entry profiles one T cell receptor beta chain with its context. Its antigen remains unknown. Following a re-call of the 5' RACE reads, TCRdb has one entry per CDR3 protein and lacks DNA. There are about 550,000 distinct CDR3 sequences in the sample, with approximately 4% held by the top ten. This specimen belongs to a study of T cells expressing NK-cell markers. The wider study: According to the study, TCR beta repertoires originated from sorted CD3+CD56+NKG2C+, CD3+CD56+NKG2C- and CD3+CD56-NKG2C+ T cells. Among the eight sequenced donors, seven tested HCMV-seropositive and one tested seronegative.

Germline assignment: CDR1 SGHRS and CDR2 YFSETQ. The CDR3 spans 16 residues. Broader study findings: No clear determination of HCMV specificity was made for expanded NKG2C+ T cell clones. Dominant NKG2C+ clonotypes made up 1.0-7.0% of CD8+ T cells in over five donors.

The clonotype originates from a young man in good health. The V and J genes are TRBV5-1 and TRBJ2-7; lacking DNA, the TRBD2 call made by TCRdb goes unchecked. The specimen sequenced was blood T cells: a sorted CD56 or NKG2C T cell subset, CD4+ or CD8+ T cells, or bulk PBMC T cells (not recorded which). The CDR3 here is CASSLAAASESYEQYF.